These T cell receptor beta chains were read from a single sample in a study of tumor-infiltrating lymphocytes in oesophageal squamous cell carcinoma. Via MiXCR, TCRdb re-called the PCR reads, giving one row per CDR3 protein. Among 9,900 or so distinct CDR3 sequences listed, around 63% were seen once. The sample consisted of esophageal tumor tissue. These receptors all come from a male donor with esophageal squamous cell carcinoma. Both conserved end residues are trimmed from each CDR3. The D gene is left open where the match is weak.

J gene | D gene | V gene | CDR3 protein
TRBJ2-7 | TRBD1 | TRBV15 | ATATGRYEQY
- | TRBD2 | TRBV7-6 | ASSLNFGTSEQY
TRBJ2-3 | - | TRBV6-8 | ASSYSPQGDTQY
TRBJ2-1 | TRBD2 | TRBV7-2 | ASSSTSASYNEQF
TRBJ1-3 | - | TRBV6-1 | ASSAGVYSGNTIY
TRBJ1-2 | - | TRBV7-2 | ATTLTGANYGYT
- | - | TRBV7-6 | ASSLNREIYNEQF
- | TRBD2 | TRBV7-2 | ASSSQPGLVTDTQY
TRBJ2-5 | - | TRBV7-2 | ASSLVLAEQY
TRBJ2-1 | TRBD2 | TRBV12-5 | ASGSGLAGGYNEQF
TRBJ2-3 | - | TRBV9 | ASSVAVLLGDTQY
TRBJ1-1 | - | TRBV7-9 | ASSQDGYEAF
- | - | TRBV7-3 | ASSSLGSSGGQQF
- | TRBD2 | TRBV7-3 | ASSSSTSGRYNEQY
TRBJ1-2 | TRBD1 | TRBV5-1 | ASSSGGTAGYT
TRBJ2-3 | - | TRBV7-6 | ASSLDRRDGRTDTQY
TRBJ2-1 | - | TRBV11-2 | ASSSSRNEQF
- | TRBD2 | TRBV12-3/TRBV12-4 | ASSPIAGLYNEQF
TRBJ1-3 | TRBD1 | TRBV6-1 | ASSERVVARGHSGNTIY
TRBJ1-2 | - | TRBV7-2 | ASSLGGNYGYT
TRBJ2-5 | TRBD2 | TRBV28 | ASSPPDSGIVNEQY
TRBJ2-3 | - | TRBV6-1 | ASSEATDTQY
- | - | TRBV7-3 | ASSPFSRGGGEQF
- | TRBD2 | TRBV7-2 | ASSISGMYQETQY
TRBJ1-2 | - | TRBV7-2 | ASSRGLGGYT
TRBJ2-1 | TRBD1 | TRBV7-9 | ASSPKVWDRAYNEQF
TRBJ1-5 | - | TRBV7-2 | ASSFGRGNQPQH
TRBJ2-3 | TRBD2 | TRBV7-2 | ASSLSGRAWNTQY
TRBJ1-1 | - | TRBV7-2 | ASSFSVNTEAF
TRBJ1-1 | TRBD1 | TRBV6-6 | ASSYFRDRVNTEAF
TRBJ2-3 | TRBD1 | TRBV7-2 | ASSLAVTGGLRTQY
TRBJ2-2 | - | TRBV7-9 | ASSPEARSEELF
TRBJ2-2 | - | TRBV7-3 | AGSFTGNTGALF
- | TRBD1 | TRBV27 | ASSWQWTGRETQY
TRBJ2-5 | - | TRBV7-6 | ASSPRDLRAQETQY
- | TRBD1 | TRBV7-4 | ASSLGTGGQF
- | - | TRBV7-6 | ASSVGHPYEQY